Described below is a single T cell receptor beta chain sequence and its context. This sample was taken from a study of shared clonotypes between healthy human individuals. The assay was immunoSEQ multiplex PCR, and TCRdb's table has in-frame clones only and misses some. The data hold fewer than 1.6 million clones, with around 98.5% observed a single time. The source material was naive CD4+ T cells sorted from blood. The subset denotes: CD45RA+ positively selected. The sequence was obtained from a man aged 25 to 40 in good health.

CDR3 DNA: TGTGCCAGCAGCTTTATTATAGCCCCCAGCACAGATACGCAGTATTTT. Translated, it gives CASSFIIAPSTDTQYF. This chain uses TRBV5-4 with TRBJ2-3, with unresolved D. Trimming removed 2 bases from V and 0 bases from J, with 13 bases in between. In germline, CDR1 is SGHNT, CDR2 YYREEE (reference sequence). The CDR3 is made up of 16 amino acids.